Listed here are 32 T cell receptor beta chains from one sample, sequenced in a study of T cells in Graves' hyperthyroidism and ophthalmopathy. The CDR3 regions of TCR beta were amplified from RNA transcripts. The study used the HTBI primer set for a first-round RT-PCR of the TCR CDR3. Each CDR3 protein is one row after TCRdb ran MiXCR on the multiplex PCR reads. The repertoire holds under 700,000 distinct CDR3 sequences, around 42% seen once, with 8.2% in the top ten. Sequencing was done on a sample of peripheral blood or thyroid tissue (not recorded which). The origin of the receptors is a woman between 18 and 29 years old with Graves' hyperthyroidism.

In its sample, this clonotype was seen many times. The chain joins TRBV29-1 to TRBJ2-6; no reliable D call. Between the trimmed V and J ends, which lost 7 bases and 0 bases, there was a span of 10 bases. The CDR3 spans 14 residues. The germline gives CDR1 SQVTM, CDR2 ANQGSEA. The CDR3 nucleotides read TGCAGCGCCAGCCCCGACTCTGGGGCCAACGTCCTGACTTTC. Protein: CSASPDSGANVLTF.

V usage is TRBV6-5 and J usage is TRBJ2-2; D assignment may be TRBD1 or TRBD2 (5 bases each). The CDR3 length is 13 residues. From germline, CDR1 is MNHEY and CDR2 SVGAGI. Trimming shortened V by 0 bases and J by 7 bases, and 6 bases separated the two germline ends. The CDR3 spells CASSYSRGGELFF. CDR3 DNA: TGTGCCAGCAGTTACTCGAGGGGCGGGGAGCTGTTTTTT.

This clonotype showed up just a few times. The chain joins TRBV29-1 to TRBJ2-7; D is undetermined. V gave up 1 base and J gave up 3 bases, with 7 bases separating them. Germline V gene data show CDR1 as SQVTM and CDR2 as ANQGSEA. The CDR3 runs to 12 residues. The chain's CDR3 is CSVEGQLYEQYF. For the CDR3, the DNA is TGCAGCGTTGAAGGTCAGCTCTACGAGCAGTACTTC.

The J gene is TRBJ1-5, the V gene TRBV20-1, with 8 bases matching TRBD1. CDR3 size: 13 residues. Per the germline V gene, CDR1 is DFQATT and CDR2 is SNEGSKA (reference sequence). V dropped 5 bases and J dropped 3; count of bases not matched to a gene: 3. CDR3 sequence (DNA): TGCAGTGCTCCGGGACAGGACAATCAGCCCCAGCATTTT. Translated, it gives CSAPGQDNQPQHF.

The chain joins TRBV20-1 to TRBJ1-1; TRBD1 might be the D (5 bases). The CDR3 is 14 residues long. In germline, CDR1 is DFQATT, CDR2 SNEGSKA (reference sequence). The V and J ends lost 1 base and 6 bases respectively, with 15 bases between them. CDR3 in amino acids: CSARVGGLVAEAFF. CDR3 sequence (DNA): TGCAGTGCTAGAGTTGGGGGTCTGGTGGCTGAAGCTTTCTTT.

This clonotype was recorded a few times. J is TRBJ1-1 and V is TRBV10-2; D is unclear. Germline values: CDR1 WSHSY, CDR2 SAAADI. With 0 bases removed from V and 0 bases from J, the gap between germline ends came to 8 bases. This CDR3 contains 15 residues. DNA of the CDR3: TGCGCCAGCAGTGAGTCGAACAAACTGAACACTGAAGCTTTCTTT. It yields the protein CASSESNKLNTEAFF.

The rearrangement uses TRBV6-1 and TRBJ2-7, with D unclear. CDR1 MNHNS and CDR2 SASEGT come from the germline V gene. The CDR3 has 14 amino acids. Deletions cut 0 bases from V and 3 bases from J, with 9 bases between. CDR3 protein: CASSEAGSYYEQYF. In nucleotides, the CDR3 is TGTGCCAGCAGTGAAGCGGGCAGCTACTACGAGCAGTACTTC.

A remark on this clonotype: A much larger clone differs from this one at a single base, so this may be a read error. The rearrangement links TRBV7-9 to TRBJ1-2, with TRBD1 as a possible D gene (5 bases). Looked up from germline, CDR1 is SEHNR and CDR2 is FQNEAQ (reference sequence). The CDR3 has 15 amino acids. CDR3 in amino acids: CASSPPPGTNYGCTF. CDR3 sequence (DNA): TGTGCCAGCTCACCACCTCCAGGGACTAACTATGGCTGCACCTTC.

This chain uses TRBV10-3 with TRBJ2-6, with TRBD1 as a possible D gene (5 bases). V dropped 3 bases and J dropped 4 bases, with 7 bases sitting between them. Germline V CDR1 and CDR2: ENHRY, SYGVKD. The CDR3 is made up of 14 amino acids. The CDR3 nucleotides read TGTGCCATCAGTGAAAGGACAGGGGCCAACGTCCTGACTTTC. Translating it yields CAISERTGANVLTF.

The gene calls are TRBV29-1 and TRBJ1-2, with 7 bases that match TRBD1. This CDR3 spans 12 amino acids. V gave up 4 bases and J gave up 4 bases; unmatched junction bases: 3. CDR1 and CDR2 (germline): SQVTM, ANQGSEA. The CDR3 DNA reads as TGCAGCGTTGGGGACAGCGGCTATGGCTACACCTTC. It translates to CSVGDSGYGYTF.

The J gene is TRBJ1-3, the V gene TRBV15; D uncertain. Deletions cut 3 bases from V and 0 bases from J, with 6 bases between. The CDR3 spans 14 residues. Germline V gene data show CDR1 as LNHNV and CDR2 as YYDKDF (reference sequence). CDR3 nucleotides: TGTGCCACCAGCAGTTCGGACTCTGGAAACACCATATATTTT. This encodes CATSSSDSGNTIYF.

This chain joins TRBV19 and TRBJ2-5; D is possibly TRBD1 or TRBD2 (5 bases each). Trimming stripped 5 bases from V and 7 bases from J, with 8 bases between. In germline, CDR1 is LNHDA, CDR2 SQIVND (reference sequence). The CDR3 has 11 residues. The DNA for the CDR3 is TGTGCCAGTAGTTGGGGGATGACCCAGTACTTC. This encodes CASSWGMTQYF.

This clonotype was detected many times. The rearrangement links TRBV7-9 to TRBJ1-1; D not certain. The CDR3 extends over 14 amino acids. The germline V gene encodes CDR1 SEHNR and CDR2 FQNEAQ (reference sequence). The V gene lost 1 base and the J gene lost 6 bases, with 12 bases spanning the gap. The chain's CDR3 is CASSLGPGQAEAFF. CDR3 bases: TGTGCCAGCAGCTTAGGTCCAGGCCAAGCTGAAGCTTTCTTT.

Points on this clonotype: A read error may account for a junction end that differs from germline. The chain uses TRBV7-9 and TRBJ1-5; D is unresolved. Germline values: CDR1 SEHNR, CDR2 FQNEAQ (reference sequence). This CDR3 is built from 13 residues. DNA for the CDR3: TGCGCCAGCAGTCGGATGGGCAATCAGCCCCAGCATTTT. It translates to CASSRMGNQPQHF.

This clonotype was detected once. V and J are TRBV20-1 and TRBJ2-2; 10 nucleotides agree with TRBD1. CDR1 and CDR2 from the germline V gene are DFQATT and SNEGSKA (reference sequence). The CDR3 covers 14 residues. V gave up 1 base and J gave up 6 bases; unmatched junction bases: 2. The CDR3 DNA follows: TGCAGTGCTAGAGGGACAGGGGGGTCCGGGGAGCTGTTTTTT. This gives the protein CSARGTGGSGELFF.

The chain recombines TRBV25-1 with TRBJ2-5; D call uncertain. The CDR3 has 13 residues. Per germline, CDR1 MGHDK and CDR2 SYGVNS. The ends were cut back, 7 bases at V and 4 bases at J, with 13 bases in the middle. CDR3 sequence: CASTSGFRETQYF. CDR3 DNA sequence: TGTGCCAGCACTTCAGGTTTTCGAGAGACCCAGTACTTC.

V is TRBV11-1 and J is TRBJ2-3, with 9 nucleotides matching TRBD2. The junction had 8 bases not matched to a gene; V was cut back by 4 bases and J by 6 bases. Germline CDR1 reads SGHAT; CDR2 reads FQDESV (reference sequence). The CDR3 has 15 residues. CDR3 nucleotide sequence: TGTGCCAGCAGCTACTTAGCGGGAGTATCGGATACGCAGTATTTT. This encodes CASSYLAGVSDTQYF.

This clonotype was picked up many times. The rearrangement uses TRBV29-1 and TRBJ1-1; 7 bases align to TRBD1. The CDR3 spans 14 residues. In germline, CDR1 is SQVTM, CDR2 ANQGSEA. The J segment lost 4 bases and the V segment lost 4 bases, leaving 9 bases of the junction unmatched. The CDR3 loop is CSVAWGTALTEAFF. CDR3 DNA sequence: TGCAGCGTTGCGTGGGGGACAGCGCTCACTGAAGCTTTCTTT.

This clonotype was detected a few times. The V gene is TRBV20-1, the J gene TRBJ2-2; D uncertain. Trimming stripped 5 bases from V and 5 bases from J, with 12 bases between. The CDR3 length is 13 residues. The germline gives CDR1 DFQATT, CDR2 SNEGSKA (reference sequence). CDR3 region: CSAGPGQTGELFF. CDR3 DNA: TGCAGTGCTGGCCCAGGCCAGACCGGGGAGCTGTTTTTT.

About this clonotype: A much larger clone differs from this one at a single base, so this may be a read error. The V and J genes are TRBV19 and TRBJ1-2; D unclear. The CDR3 runs to 12 residues. CDR1 is LNHDA and CDR2 is SQIVND in the germline V gene (reference sequence). V lost 7 bases and J 4 bases, leaving 10 bases between the germline ends. The CDR3 coding sequence is TGTGCCAGTACTGTCTGGGGCTATGGCTACACCTTC. Translating it yields CASTVWGYGYTF.

V gene TRBV10-3 combines with J gene TRBJ1-5, with 9 positions matching TRBD1. Trimming at V came to 4 bases and at J to 4 bases, leaving 8 bases not matched to a gene. The CDR3 is 16 residues long. CDR1 and CDR2 (germline): ENHRY, SYGVKD. The CDR3 DNA is TGTGCCATCAGTGTTGTAGGGACAGGGAAGAATCAGCCCCAGCATTTT. Protein: CAISVVGTGKNQPQHF.

The rearrangement links TRBV6-1 to TRBJ2-7; 11 positions match TRBD2. V was pared by 2 bases and J by 4 bases, with 4 bases of the junction left unmatched. CDR3 length: 15 amino acids. Germline V gives CDR1 MNHNS, CDR2 SASEGT. CDR3 in DNA: TGTGCCAGCAGTGAACCGGGACTAGCGGCATACGAGCAGTACTTC. Its translation: CASSEPGLAAYEQYF.

This clonotype was seen ten or more times. The J gene is TRBJ2-7, the V gene TRBV20-1, with 14 bases aligning to TRBD2. The germline V gene encodes CDR1 DFQATT and CDR2 SNEGSKA (reference sequence). CDR3 length: 15 amino acids. Unmatched junction bases numbered 7, after V lost 3 bases and J lost 6 bases. CDR3 region: CSASLGTSGRSEQYF. The DNA for the CDR3 is TGCAGTGCTAGCCTGGGGACTAGCGGGAGAAGCGAGCAGTACTTC.

This clonotype was seen many times. The genes are TRBV7-9 and TRBJ1-1; no clear D. This CDR3 region has 14 residues. V was cut by 4 bases and J by 0 bases, with 9 bases left in between. The germline V gene has CDR1 SEHNR and CDR2 FQNEAQ (reference sequence). As DNA, the CDR3 is TGTGCCAGCAGCTCCTTTTCGATGAACACTGAAGCTTTCTTT. It specifies CASSSFSMNTEAFF.

Comment on this clonotype: One junction end does not reproduce the germline sequence, and a read error may be involved. The chain employs TRBV29-1 and TRBJ1-2; 10 positions match TRBD1. This CDR3 spans 12 amino acids. In germline, CDR1 is SQVTM, CDR2 ANQGSEA. The CDR3 is CSIDRGQGGYTF. Here the CDR3 DNA reads TGCAGCATTGACAGGGGGCAGGGCGGCTACACCTTC.

The J gene is TRBJ2-2, the V gene TRBV12-3 or TRBV12-4; 7 bases map to TRBD2. Unmatched junction bases numbered 2, after V lost 6 bases and J lost 7 bases. The CDR3 loop spans 12 amino acids. The CDR3 reads CASRREGGELFF. The CDR3 DNA is TGTGCCAGCAGGAGGGAGGGCGGGGAGCTGTTTTTT.

V gene TRBV29-1 combines with J gene TRBJ2-7; 7 positions match TRBD2. The CDR3 spans 14 residues. V lost 8 bases to trimming and J lost 1 base; unmatched junction nucleotides: 11. Looked up from germline, CDR1 is SQVTM and CDR2 is ANQGSEA. The DNA of the CDR3 is TGCAGCCACCGAGGCGGGAGAGGTTCCTACGAGCAGTACTTC. This gives the protein CSHRGGRGSYEQYF.

The V and J genes are TRBV19 and TRBJ1-2; 7 bases are shared with TRBD1. CDR3 length: 14 amino acids. Germline V gene sequence: CDR1 LNHDA, CDR2 SQIVND (reference sequence). V gave up 6 bases and J gave up 1 base; unmatched junction bases: 5. Here the CDR3 reads CASSLRGHNYGYTF. The CDR3 nucleotides are TGTGCCAGTAGCTTGAGGGGGCATAACTATGGCTACACCTTC. Based on the CDR3 plus reference TRBV19 and TRBJ1-2, the full variable domain is DGGITQSPKYLFRKEGQNVTLSCEQNLNHDAMYWYRQDPGQGLRLIYYSQIVNDFQKGDIAEGYSVSREKKESFPLTVTSAQKNPTAFYLCASSLRGHNYGYTFGSGTRLTVV.

The chain employs TRBV6-1 and TRBJ2-7; perhaps D is TRBD1 or TRBD2 (5 bases each). Germline loops: CDR1 MNHNS, CDR2 SASEGT. The V end lost 7 bases, the J end lost 2 bases, and 18 bases lay between the germline ends. CDR3 length: 15 amino acids. The CDR3 DNA follows: TGTGCCAGCACCTACGGGACGGCAGGGACCTACGAGCAGTACTTC. It yields the protein CASTYGTAGTYEQYF.

About this clonotype itself: An end of the junction differs from the germline gene, which may be a read error. The rearrangement uses TRBV5-1 and TRBJ2-5, with D possibly TRBD1 on 5 matching bases. The CDR3 is made up of 8 amino acids. CDR1 is SGHRS, CDR2 YFSETQ, per germline. The CDR3 loop is CASSSQDF. The CDR3 nucleotides read TGCGCCAGCAGCTCACAGGACTTC.

On this clonotype: A junction end diverges from the germline sequence, so it may reflect a read error. The gene calls are TRBV7-9 and TRBJ2-7; D may match TRBD1 or TRBD2 (5 bases each). The CDR3 sequence is 13 residues long. Germline CDR1 is SEHNR and CDR2 is FQNEAQ (reference sequence). The CDR3 DNA is TGTACCAGCAGCTCGGGACGCTTCTACGAGCAGTACTTC. Residues: CTSSSGRFYEQYF.

The V and J genes are TRBV2 and TRBJ1-2; 7 bases fit TRBD1. This CDR3 has 14 residues. The V segment lost 3 bases and the J segment 4 bases; nucleotides outside the gene matches: 5. CDR1 SNHLY and CDR2 FYNNEI come from the germline V gene. CDR3 nucleotides: TGTGCCAGCAGTGAGCAGGGGGTGGGCTATGGCTACACCTTC. Amino acids: CASSEQGVGYGYTF.